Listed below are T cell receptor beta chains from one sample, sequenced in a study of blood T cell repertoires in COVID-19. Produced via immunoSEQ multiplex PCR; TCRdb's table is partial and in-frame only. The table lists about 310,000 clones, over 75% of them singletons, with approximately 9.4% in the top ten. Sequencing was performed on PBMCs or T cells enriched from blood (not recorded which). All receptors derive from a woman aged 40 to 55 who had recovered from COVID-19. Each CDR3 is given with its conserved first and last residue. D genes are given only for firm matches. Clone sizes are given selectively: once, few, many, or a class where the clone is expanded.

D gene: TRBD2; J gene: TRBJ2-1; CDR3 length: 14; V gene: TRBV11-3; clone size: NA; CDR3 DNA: TGTGCCAGCAACCCGGGACTAGTATTCAATGAGCAGTTCTTC; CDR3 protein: CASNPGLVFNEQFF
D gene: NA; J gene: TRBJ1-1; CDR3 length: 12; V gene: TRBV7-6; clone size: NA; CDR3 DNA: TGTGCCAGCAGCTTAGGTCCCAGTGAAGCTTTCTTT; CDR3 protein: CASSLGPSEAFF
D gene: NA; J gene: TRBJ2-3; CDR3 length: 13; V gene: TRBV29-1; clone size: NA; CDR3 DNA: TGCAGCGTTGTGGCGGTTAGCACAGATACGCAGTATTTT; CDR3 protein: CSVVAVSTDTQYF
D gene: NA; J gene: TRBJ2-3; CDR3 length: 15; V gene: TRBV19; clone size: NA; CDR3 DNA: TGTGCCAGTAGTATAGCTGGGACAACTACAGATACGCAGTATTTT; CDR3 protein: CASSIAGTTTDTQYF
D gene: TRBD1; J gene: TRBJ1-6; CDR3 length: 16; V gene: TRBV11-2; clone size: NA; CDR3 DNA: TGTGCCAGCAGCTTAGACCGTTGGACAGGGCTCTCACCCCTCCACTTT; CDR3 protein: CASSLDRWTGLSPLHF
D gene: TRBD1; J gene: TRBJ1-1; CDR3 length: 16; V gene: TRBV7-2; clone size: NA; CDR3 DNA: TGTGCCAGCAGCCGTAAAGGGGGGACAGGGTTCCCAGAAGCTTTCTTT; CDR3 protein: CASSRKGGTGFPEAFF
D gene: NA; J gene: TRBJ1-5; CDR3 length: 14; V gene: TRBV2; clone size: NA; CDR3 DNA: TGTGCCAGCATCGCCGGGGAAGGCAATCAGCCCCAGCATTTT; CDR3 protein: CASIAGEGNQPQHF
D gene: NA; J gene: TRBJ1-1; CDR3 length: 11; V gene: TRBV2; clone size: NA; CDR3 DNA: TGTGCCAGCAGTTTTGCAGCTGAAGCTTTCTTT; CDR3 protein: CASSFAAEAFF
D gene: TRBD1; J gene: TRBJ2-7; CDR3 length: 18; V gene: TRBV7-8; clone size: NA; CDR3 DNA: TGTGCCAGCAGCTTAGCTTATCGGCCTGGACAGGGGGGTTACGAGCAGTACTTC; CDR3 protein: CASSLAYRPGQGGYEQYF
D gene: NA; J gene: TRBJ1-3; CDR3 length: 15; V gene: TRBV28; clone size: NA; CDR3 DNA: TGTGCCAGCAGTAGAATGGGGACACTCCGAAACACCATATATTTT; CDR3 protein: CASSRMGTLRNTIYF
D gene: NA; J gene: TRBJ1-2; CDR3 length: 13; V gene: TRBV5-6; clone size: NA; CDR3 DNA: TGTGCCAGCAGCTTGCGTTTTTTGCGGGGCTACACCTTC; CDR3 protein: CASSLRFLRGYTF
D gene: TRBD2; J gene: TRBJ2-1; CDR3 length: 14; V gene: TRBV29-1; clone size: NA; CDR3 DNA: TGCAGCGTTAGCGGGGGTACCCCTTACGGTGAGCAGTTCTTC; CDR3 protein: CSVSGGTPYGEQFF
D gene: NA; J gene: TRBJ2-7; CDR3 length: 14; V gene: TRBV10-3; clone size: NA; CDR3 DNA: TGTGCCATCAGTGATTTGGGCAGCTCCTACGAGCAGTACTTC; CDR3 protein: CAISDLGSSYEQYF
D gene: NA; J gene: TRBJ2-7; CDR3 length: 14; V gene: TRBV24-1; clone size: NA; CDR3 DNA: TGTGCCACCAGTGAACCGGGAGATCCCTACGAGCAGTACTTC; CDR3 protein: CATSEPGDPYEQYF
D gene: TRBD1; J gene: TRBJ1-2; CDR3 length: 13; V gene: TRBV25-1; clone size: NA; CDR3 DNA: TGTGCCAGCAGTCAACAGGGGGCATGGGGCTACACCTTC; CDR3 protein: CASSQQGAWGYTF
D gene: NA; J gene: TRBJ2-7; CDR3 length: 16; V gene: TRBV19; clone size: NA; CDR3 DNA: TGTGCCAGTAGTATAGATTTACAGGGTTTGTCAGGCGAGCAGTACTTC; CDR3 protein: CASSIDLQGLSGEQYF
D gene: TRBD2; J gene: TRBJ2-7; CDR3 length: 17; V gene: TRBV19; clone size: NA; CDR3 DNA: TGTGCCAGTAGGAGGAGCAGGGTGGACGGGGGGGCGGAGGAGCAGTACTTC; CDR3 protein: CASRRSRVDGGAEEQYF
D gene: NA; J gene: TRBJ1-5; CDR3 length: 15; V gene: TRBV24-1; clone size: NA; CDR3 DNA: TGTGCCACCAGTGAGACGGGGTATAGCAATCAGCCCCAGCATTTT; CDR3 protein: CATSETGYSNQPQHF
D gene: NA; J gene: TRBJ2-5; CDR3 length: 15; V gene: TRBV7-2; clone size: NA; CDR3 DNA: TGTGCCAGCAGCAAACGGACCAGGGGAGAAGAGACCCAGTACTTC; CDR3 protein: CASSKRTRGEETQYF
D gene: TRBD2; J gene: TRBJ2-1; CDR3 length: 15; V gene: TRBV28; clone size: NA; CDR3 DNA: TGTGCCAGCAGAGCTAGCGGGGGGACCAACAATGAGCAGTTCTTC; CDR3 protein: CASRASGGTNNEQFF
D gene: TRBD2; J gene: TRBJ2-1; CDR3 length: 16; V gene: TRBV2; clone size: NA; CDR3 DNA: TGTGCCAGCAGTGAAGCGATGGCACTAGCGGGTTCGGGGCAGTTCTTC; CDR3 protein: CASSEAMALAGSGQFF
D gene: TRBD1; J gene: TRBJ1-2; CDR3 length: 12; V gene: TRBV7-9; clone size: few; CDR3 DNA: TGTGCCAGCAGCTTCGAGGGGGCTGGCTACACCTTC; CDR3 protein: CASSFEGAGYTF
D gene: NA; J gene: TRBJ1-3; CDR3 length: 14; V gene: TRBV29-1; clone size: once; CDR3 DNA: TGCAGCGTTGGACTAACCGACTCTGGAAACACCATATATTTT; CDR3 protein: CSVGLTDSGNTIYF
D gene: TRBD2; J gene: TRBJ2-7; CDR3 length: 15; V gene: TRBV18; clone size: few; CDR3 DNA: TGTGCCAGCTCCCTAAGTGGGGGGGGTTCCTACGAGCAGTACTTC; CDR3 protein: CASSLSGGGSYEQYF
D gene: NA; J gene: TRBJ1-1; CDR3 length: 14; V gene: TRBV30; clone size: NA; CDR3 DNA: TGTGCCTGGAGTCTGGACATCGAGAACACTGAAGCTTTCTTT; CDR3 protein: CAWSLDIENTEAFF
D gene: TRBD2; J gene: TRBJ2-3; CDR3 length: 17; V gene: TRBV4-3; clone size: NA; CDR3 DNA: TGCGCCAGCAGCCAAGTAGTGCGGGGGGAAGGGACAGATACGCAGTATTTT; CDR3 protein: CASSQVVRGEGTDTQYF
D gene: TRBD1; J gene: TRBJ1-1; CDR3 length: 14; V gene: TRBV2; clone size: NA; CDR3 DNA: TGTGCCAGCATGGACAGGGGGCTGGAGACTGAAGCTTTCTTT; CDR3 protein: CASMDRGLETEAFF
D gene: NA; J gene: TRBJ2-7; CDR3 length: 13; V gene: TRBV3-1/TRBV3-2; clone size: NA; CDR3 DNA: TGTGCCAGCAGCCAAGGTCCCAAGACTTTTCAGTACTTC; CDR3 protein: CASSQGPKTFQYF
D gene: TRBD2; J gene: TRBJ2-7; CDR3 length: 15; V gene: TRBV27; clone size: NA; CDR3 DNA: TGTGCCAGCAGCTTCGGGACTAGCGGGCTCTACGAGCAGTACTTC; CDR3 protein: CASSFGTSGLYEQYF
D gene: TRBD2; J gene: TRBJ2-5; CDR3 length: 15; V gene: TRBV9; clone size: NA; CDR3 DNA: TGTGCCAGCAGCGACGTTGGGGGGGTACAAGAGACCCAGTACTTC; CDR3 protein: CASSDVGGVQETQYF
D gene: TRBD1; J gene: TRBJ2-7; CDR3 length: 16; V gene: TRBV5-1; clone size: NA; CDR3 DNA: TGCGCCAGCAGTTTGGAACCGGGACAGGGGGTCGGCGAGCAGTACTTC; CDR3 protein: CASSLEPGQGVGEQYF
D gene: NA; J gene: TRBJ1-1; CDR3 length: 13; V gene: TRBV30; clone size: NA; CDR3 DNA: TGTGCCTGGAGTCCCCGGGGGAGAGAAGGAGCTTTCTTT; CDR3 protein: CAWSPRGREGAFF
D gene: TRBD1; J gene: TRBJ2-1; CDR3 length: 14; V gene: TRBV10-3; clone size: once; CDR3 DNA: TGTGCCATCAGGACTCCGGGACAGGGGAATGAGCAGTTCTTC; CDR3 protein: CAIRTPGQGNEQFF
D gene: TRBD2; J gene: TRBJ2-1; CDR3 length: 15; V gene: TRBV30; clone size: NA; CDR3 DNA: TGTGCCTGGAGAAACGGGGGGAGCTCCTACAATGAGCAGTTCTTC; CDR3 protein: CAWRNGGSSYNEQFF
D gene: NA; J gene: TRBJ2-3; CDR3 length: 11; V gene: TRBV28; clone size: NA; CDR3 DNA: TGTGCCAGCAGGGGGCGGGATACGCAGTATTTT; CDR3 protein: CASRGRDTQYF
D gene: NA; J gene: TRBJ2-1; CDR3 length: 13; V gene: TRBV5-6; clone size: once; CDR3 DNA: TGTGCCAGCAGCAGACCAGGGTTCAATGAGCAGTTCTTC; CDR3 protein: CASSRPGFNEQFF
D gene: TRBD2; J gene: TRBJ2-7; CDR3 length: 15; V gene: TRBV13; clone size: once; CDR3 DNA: TGTGCCAGCAGCTTAGTGGCACTAGCGGGGGGCGAGCAGTACTTC; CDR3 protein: CASSLVALAGGEQYF
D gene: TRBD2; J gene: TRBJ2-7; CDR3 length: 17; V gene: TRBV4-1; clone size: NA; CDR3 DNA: TGCGCCAGCCGAGCAAATTTAGCGGGGGGGCGCTCCTACGAGCAGTACTTC; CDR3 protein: CASRANLAGGRSYEQYF
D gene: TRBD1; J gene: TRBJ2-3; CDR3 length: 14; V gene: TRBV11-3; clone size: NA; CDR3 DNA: TGTGCCAGCAGCCGGGACAGGGGCACAGATACGCAGTATTTT; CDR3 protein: CASSRDRGTDTQYF
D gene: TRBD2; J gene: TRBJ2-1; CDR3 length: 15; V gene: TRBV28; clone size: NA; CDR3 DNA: TGTGCCAGCAGCCCTAGCGGAGGGTCCTACAATGAGCAGTTCTTC; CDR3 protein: CASSPSGGSYNEQFF
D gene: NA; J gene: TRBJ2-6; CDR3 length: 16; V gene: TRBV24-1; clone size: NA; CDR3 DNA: TGTGCCACCAGTGGCCTCGGGGATCCTGGGGCCAACGTCCTGACTTTC; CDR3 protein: CATSGLGDPGANVLTF
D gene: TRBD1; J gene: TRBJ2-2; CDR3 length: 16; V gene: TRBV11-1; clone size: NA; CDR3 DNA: TGTGCCAGCAGGGGGACAGGGGGTGCGAACACCGGGGAGCTGTTTTTT; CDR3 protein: CASRGTGGANTGELFF
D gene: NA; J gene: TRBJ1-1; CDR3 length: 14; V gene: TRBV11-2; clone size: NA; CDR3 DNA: TGTGCCAGCAGCTTAGGACTGACAGGCACTGAAGCTTTCTTT; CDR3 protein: CASSLGLTGTEAFF
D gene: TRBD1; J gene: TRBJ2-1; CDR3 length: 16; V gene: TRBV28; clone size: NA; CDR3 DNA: TGTGCCAGCAGTTCTCCGGGACAGGGCTCGTACAATGAGCAGTTCTTC; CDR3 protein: CASSSPGQGSYNEQFF
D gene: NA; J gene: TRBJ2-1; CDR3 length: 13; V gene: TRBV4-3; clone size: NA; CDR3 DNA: TGCGCCAGCAGCCAAGATGGGGAGAATGAGCAGTTCTTC; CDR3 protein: CASSQDGENEQFF